The present T cell receptor (beta chain) was sequenced within a study of blood T cell repertoires in COVID-19. Trimming pared 5 bases from V and 1 base from J, leaving 10 bases between. This CDR3 contains 14 residues. Germline CDR1 SGHTA, CDR2 FQGNSA. Sequencing was performed with immunoSEQ multiplex PCR; in TCRdb, only in-frame clones are kept and a portion is missing. The data hold approximately 120,000 clones, with approximately 81% observed a single time. Specimen: peripheral blood. The gene calls are TRBV7-2 and TRBJ2-3; D is ambiguous. This TCR was sampled from an elderly man with COVID-19, enrolled during active disease. In DNA, the CDR3 is TGTGCCAGCAGCCTTGTATCCGGCACAGATACGCAGTATTTT. The encoded protein is CASSLVSGTDTQYF.